The T cell receptor beta chain under discussion was sequenced for a study of CD4+ T cells in melanoma. General study results and limits: Reportedly, melanoma neoantigen-specific CD4+ T cells showed varied differentiation states. CD8+ T cell, macrophage and B cell function reportedly correlated with neoantigen-specific CD4+ T cells.

A few counts support this clone. Its antigen is not known. Repertoires were generated with immunoSEQ multiplex PCR, while TCRdb's copy carries only in-frame clones and drops some. Of about 140,000 clones in the sample, around 90% were seen once. This CDR3 contains 15 residues. CDR1 is SGHRS and CDR2 is YFSETQ in the germline V gene. Trimming removed 0 bases from V and 3 bases from J, with 12 bases in between. The receptor's source is a human donor with melanoma. V is TRBV5-1 and J is TRBJ1-2; D not resolved. The CDR3 nucleotides are TGCGCCAGCAGCTTGGGCCCCGATACCCACTATGGCTACACCTTC. Translating it yields CASSLGPDTHYGYTF.